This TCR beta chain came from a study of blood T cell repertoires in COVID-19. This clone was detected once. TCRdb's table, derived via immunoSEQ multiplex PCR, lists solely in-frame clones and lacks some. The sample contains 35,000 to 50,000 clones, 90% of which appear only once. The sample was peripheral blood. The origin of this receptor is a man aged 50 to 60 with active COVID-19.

The CDR3 nucleotides read TGTGCCAGTAGGAGGACAGTCCGAGAACCTTACTACGAGCAGTACTTC. Residues: CASRRTVREPYYEQYF. This chain joins TRBV19 and TRBJ2-7; TRBD1 is a possible D gene (6 bases). Germline CDR1 LNHDA, CDR2 SQIVND (reference sequence). CDR3 length equals 16 residues. V was cut by 6 bases and J by 3 bases, with 21 bases left in between. Based on the CDR3 plus reference TRBV19 and TRBJ2-7, the full variable domain is DGGITQSPKYLFRKEGQNVTLSCEQNLNHDAMYWYRQDPGQGLRLIYYSQIVNDFQKGDIAEGYSVSREKKESFPLTVTSAQKNPTAFYLCASRRTVREPYYEQYFGPGTRLTVT.